This TCR beta chain was obtained from a study of CD8+ T cells in alopecia areata. On the study more broadly: Severity in treated patients was scored by percentage of scalp area affected.

Once RNA had been extracted, it was reverse transcribed into cDNA to act as the sequencing template. TCRdb's copy holds only in-frame clones and misses some; the assay was immunoSEQ multiplex PCR. The top ten clones hold about 0.48% of a sample with about 210,000 clones, approximately 38% of them seen once. The V gene's germline CDR1 is WSHSY and CDR2 SAAADI. This CDR3 region has 15 residues. V lost 1 base and J lost 2, with 11 bases in between. Points on this clone: Its antigen is undetermined.

Indicated treatment: oral pan-JAK inhibitor, 5-10 mg twice daily. Researchers took lesional scalp punch biopsies and peripheral blood from people who were alopecia areata patients. Findings of the study overall: The presence of one nonresponder keeps the tie between baseline CD8+ expansion and response uncertain. A large proportion of expanded lesional clones were detected persisting in scalp and blood during tofacitinib.

The chain employs TRBV10-2 and TRBJ2-5, with D tentatively TRBD1 (6 bases). The material sequenced was CD4+ T cells sorted from blood, taken at approximately week 30, from a patient treated with tofacitinib. This TCR was recovered from a human donor with alopecia areata. The CDR3 DNA is TGCGCCAGCAGTGAGTTTACAGGGTTACAAGAGACCCAGTACTTC. This sequence encodes CASSEFTGLQETQYF.